The rows below give T cell receptor beta chains drawn from one sample of a study of blood T cell repertoires in COVID-19. TCRdb's copy holds only in-frame clones and misses some; the assay was immunoSEQ multiplex PCR. The profile covers a few hundred thousand clones, with around 85% appearing a single time and under 2.5% taken by the ten largest. Sequences were obtained from PBMCs or T cells enriched from blood (not recorded which). All receptors derive from a woman between 50 and 59 years old who had recovered from COVID-19. CDR3s include the opening cysteine and the closing phenylalanine or tryptophan. The D gene is left open where the match is weak. Expanded clones are given a class, and other clones once, few, many or no size at all.

V	D	size	J	DNA	CDR3
TRBV19	TRBD1	NA	TRBJ2-1	TGTGCCAGTAAAGTGGACAGGGGTGGTTTTGAGCAGTTCTTC	CASKVDRGGFEQFF
TRBV27	NA	NA	TRBJ1-2	TGTGCCAGCAGTCCTCACGGGAACTATGGCTACACCTTC	CASSPHGNYGYTF
TRBV4-2	NA	NA	TRBJ2-5	TGTGCCAGCAGCCAAGATTTGGCTAGCATCGGGACCCAGTACTTC	CASSQDLASIGTQYF
TRBV28	NA	NA	TRBJ1-2	TGTGCCAGCATGAGGCCGAGGGCGGATGGCTACACCTTC	CASMRPRADGYTF
TRBV28	NA	NA	TRBJ1-6	TGTGCCAGCAGTCCTTCTTCCCTTAATTCACCCCTCCACTTT	CASSPSSLNSPLHF
TRBV18	NA	once	TRBJ2-3	TGTGCCAGCTCACCTGAACGACAGAGCACAGATACGCAGTATTTT	CASSPERQSTDTQYF
TRBV3-1/TRBV3-2	TRBD1	NA	TRBJ1-1	TGTGCCAGCAGCCAACCTACGATGACAGGGATCACTGAAGCTTTCTTT	CASSQPTMTGITEAFF
TRBV5-1	NA	once	TRBJ2-1	TGCGCCAGCAGCTTAAAGGGGATCTCCTACAATGAGCAGTTCTTC	CASSLKGISYNEQFF
TRBV7-6	TRBD2	NA	TRBJ2-2	TGTGCCAGCAGCTTACCGGGAGGGATCACCGGGGAGCTGTTTTTT	CASSLPGGITGELFF
TRBV5-4	NA	NA	TRBJ1-5	TGTGCCAGCAGTCTGGGGGCTGGCAATCAGCCCCAGCATTTT	CASSLGAGNQPQHF
TRBV28	TRBD2	NA	TRBJ2-2	TGTGCCAGCAGTTTAATCGGCGGGAGGACCGGGGAGCTGTTTTTT	CASSLIGGRTGELFF
TRBV9	NA	few	TRBJ1-6	TGTGCCAGCAGCGTAGGGCAGGTTAATTCACCCCTCCACTTT	CASSVGQVNSPLHF
TRBV2	TRBD1	NA	TRBJ2-1	TGTGCCAGCAGTAGGGGACAGGGGTTGGCCTACAATGAGCAGTTCTTC	CASSRGQGLAYNEQFF
TRBV30	NA	NA	TRBJ1-1	TGTGCCTGGAGGCTCGGGGGGGGGAACACTGAAGCTTTCTTT	CAWRLGGGNTEAFF
TRBV21-1	NA	NA	TRBJ1-3	TGTGCCAGCAGCAAAATGAGTTACAGGGTTATTAGCTCTGGAAACACCATATATTTT	CASSKMSYRVISSGNTIYF
TRBV24-1	NA	NA	TRBJ2-2	TGTGCCACCAGTGATTTTACAGGGACCGGGGAGCTGTTTTTT	CATSDFTGTGELFF
TRBV24-1	NA	NA	TRBJ2-5	TGTGCCACCAGTGAGCAGGGGGGCCTCCAGACCCAGTACTTC	CATSEQGGLQTQYF
TRBV27	NA	NA	TRBJ2-7	TGTGCCAGCAGTGCAGGCGACCCCAGGGGCCCCTACGAGCAGTACTTC	CASSAGDPRGPYEQYF
TRBV5-1	TRBD2	NA	TRBJ2-2	TGCGCCAGCCGAAGGCAAGCGGGAGAGGCCGGGGAGCTGTTTTTT	CASRRQAGEAGELFF
TRBV7-8	NA	NA	TRBJ2-3	TGTGCCAGCAGCTTGGTAACAGGGCGCACAGATACGCAGTATTTT	CASSLVTGRTDTQYF
TRBV3-1/TRBV3-2	TRBD2	few	TRBJ2-1	TGTGCCAGCAGCCGAGGACTAGCGGGATCCTACAATGAGCAGTTCTTC	CASSRGLAGSYNEQFF
TRBV25-1	NA	NA	TRBJ1-2	TGTGCCAGCAGTGACCTCAGGCTCCCTTATGGCTACACCTTC	CASSDLRLPYGYTF
TRBV4-2	NA	NA	TRBJ2-2	TGTGCCAGCACCACAGATTCTGTGGGCACCGGGGAGCTGTTTTTT	CASTTDSVGTGELFF
TRBV27	NA	NA	TRBJ2-7	TGTGCCAGCAGTTTAGGTGTTGGAGGGGTGATCTACGAGCAGTACTTC	CASSLGVGGVIYEQYF
TRBV12-1	NA	NA	TRBJ2-6	TGTGCCAGCTCATCCGGCTCTGGGGCCAACGTCCTGACTTTC	CASSSGSGANVLTF
TRBV5-1	NA	NA	TRBJ1-5	TGCGCCAGCAGCTTGGATCCGGATCAGCCCCAGCATTTT	CASSLDPDQPQHF
TRBV7-2	TRBD2	NA	TRBJ2-7	TGTGCCAGCACCTTCTCGGGAGGATTCTCCTACGAGCAGTACTTC	CASTFSGGFSYEQYF
TRBV7-8	NA	NA	TRBJ1-3	TGTGCCAGCAGTTCCGGGACAACTGGAAACACCATATATTTT	CASSSGTTGNTIYF
TRBV5-1	NA	few	TRBJ1-2	TGCGCCAGCAGACTCCGACTCGTAAACTATGGCTACACCTTC	CASRLRLVNYGYTF
TRBV7-9	NA	NA	TRBJ2-1	TGTGCCAGCAGTCACAGGGCGTTGAGCTCCTACAATGAGCAGTTCTTC	CASSHRALSSYNEQFF
TRBV18	TRBD1	NA	TRBJ1-1	TGTGCCAGCTCGGGGAATCAGGGGGCCCCTGAAGCTTTCTTT	CASSGNQGAPEAFF
TRBV27	NA	once	TRBJ2-1	TGTGCCAGCAGACCAACCGGGACTTCACTCTTCAATGAGCAGTTCTTC	CASRPTGTSLFNEQFF
TRBV18	NA	NA	TRBJ1-1	TGTGCCAGCTCACCTTCCGGGTCATTGAACACTGAAGCTTTCTTT	CASSPSGSLNTEAFF
TRBV14	NA	NA	TRBJ1-1	TGTGCCAGCAGCCATTGGGCCTATAACACTGAAGCTTTCTTT	CASSHWAYNTEAFF
TRBV6-2/TRBV6-3	NA	NA	TRBJ1-2	TGTGCCAGCAGCCCCCGTGGAGGGAGTAGTTTTGGTGGCTACACCTTC	CASSPRGGSSFGGYTF